A single sample is the source of the 26 T cell receptor beta chains below, sequenced in a study of blood T cell repertoires in COVID-19 (dated by TCRdb to about 2020). Libraries were constructed by the immunoSEQ multiplex PCR assay. TCRdb re-hosts the immuneACCESS table, in-frame sequences only. Its copies lack some clones; in the studies checked, an unresolved V gene accounts for under half of them, and the cause for the rest is not known. Here the sample has over 85,000 clones; about four fifths occur a single time. The top ten clones comprise more than 2% of the sample. Sequencing used peripheral blood. The origin of the receptors is a woman between 65 and 79 years old with acute or convalescent COVID-19.

The chain links TRBV5-6 to TRBJ1-3; a possible D gene is TRBD1 (6 bases). V lost 3 bases, J lost 0 bases, and 22 bases lay in between. Germline V CDR1 and CDR2: SGHDT, YYEEEE. This CDR3 is 19 amino acids long. The CDR3 region is CASSSTGTRHASSGNTIYF. The CDR3 nucleotides read TGTGCCAGCAGCTCGACCGGGACACGCCACGCAAGCTCTGGAAACACCATATATTTT.

This chain links TRBV2 with TRBJ1-1; D may be TRBD1 (6 bases). Trimming removed 6 bases from V and 4 bases from J, with 15 bases in between. In germline, CDR1 is SNHLY, CDR2 FYNNEI. CDR3 length: 14 residues. CDR3 amino acids: CASRLTGSFTEAFF. The DNA for the CDR3 is TGTGCCAGCAGATTGACAGGCTCCTTCACTGAAGCTTTCTTT.

This chain uses TRBV9 with TRBJ1-3; 7 bases fit TRBD1. The CDR3 has 16 amino acids. The J segment lost 4 bases and the V segment lost 1 base, leaving 8 bases of the junction unmatched. The germline V gene has CDR1 SGDLS and CDR2 YYNGEE. CDR3 amino acids: CASSVYQGVAGNTIYF. CDR3 DNA: TGTGCCAGCAGCGTATATCAGGGGGTAGCCGGAAACACCATATATTTT.

This chain uses TRBV7-9 with TRBJ1-2, with no clear D. CDR3 length equals 14 residues. Germline assignment: CDR1 SEHNR and CDR2 FQNEAQ (reference sequence). The V end was cut by 3 bases, the J end by 2 bases, with 10 bases between. The CDR3 spells CASSFPGPNYGYTF. In nucleotides, the CDR3 is TGTGCCAGCAGCTTCCCAGGTCCCAACTATGGCTACACCTTC.

The rearrangement links TRBV7-2 to TRBJ2-3; 12 positions agree with TRBD2. Trimming at V came to 0 bases and at J to 2 bases, leaving 3 bases not matched to a gene. The CDR3 length is 17 residues. CDR1 SGHTA and CDR2 FQGNSA come from the germline V gene. CDR3 bases: TGTGCCAGCAGCTTAGCCCTAGCGGGGGGGTTCACAGATACGCAGTATTTT. Amino acids: CASSLALAGGFTDTQYF.

The V and J genes are TRBV19 and TRBJ2-2, with a tentative D call TRBD1 (6 bases). This CDR3 is built from 15 residues. With 8 bases removed from V and 6 bases from J, the gap between germline ends came to 19 bases. CDR1 is LNHDA and CDR2 is SQIVND in the germline V gene (reference sequence). DNA for the CDR3: TGTGCCAGTGAATCCATATCACAGGGAGCCGGGGAGCTGTTTTTT. It is translated as CASESISQGAGELFF.

V gene TRBV7-8 combines with J gene TRBJ2-3, with D possibly matching TRBD2 (6 bases). CDR1 is SGHVS and CDR2 is FQNEAQ in the germline V gene. CDR3 size: 15 residues. The V and J ends lost 1 base and 3 bases respectively, with 11 bases between them. CDR3 bases: TGTGCCAGCAGCTTAGATGTGGGACTTACAGATACGCAGTATTTT. Its protein is CASSLDVGLTDTQYF. Complete variable domain (other parts from reference TRBV7-8 and TRBJ2-3): GAGVSQSPRYKVAKRGQDVALRCDPISGHVSLFWYQQALGQGPEFLTYFQNEAQLDKSGLPSDRFFAERPEGSVSTLKIQRTQQEDSAVYLCASSLDVGLTDTQYFGPGTRLTVL.

The genes are TRBV3-1 (or the pseudogene TRBV3-2) and TRBJ2-7, with 7 bases identical to TRBD1. CDR1 and CDR2 (germline): LGHDT, YNNKEL (reference sequence). This CDR3 is built from 13 residues. The ends lost 8 bases at V and 0 bases at J; junction bases unmatched: 4. The CDR3 sequence: CASRDSSSYEQYF. The CDR3 bases are TGTGCCAGCCGGGACAGTAGCTCCTACGAGCAGTACTTC.

This chain connects TRBV28 to TRBJ2-3; D uncertain. V shed 4 bases and J shed 5 bases, with 7 bases lying between them. The CDR3 has 12 amino acids. Germline CDR1 reads MDHEN; CDR2 reads SYDVKM. CDR3 nucleotide sequence: TGTGCCAGCAGTTCCCTCCGAGATACGCAGTATTTT. As protein: CASSSLRDTQYF.

This chain links TRBV19 with TRBJ2-7; D remains unclear. V was trimmed by 6 bases and J by 0 bases, leaving 6 bases between them. The CDR3 is 12 amino acids. The germline V gene encodes CDR1 LNHDA and CDR2 SQIVND (reference sequence). CDR3 DNA: TGTGCCAGTAGGAGTAGCTCCTACGAGCAGTACTTC. It translates to CASRSSSYEQYF.

There are a few counts of this clone. A read error may produce the germline difference seen at one junction end. The CDR3 DNA is TGTGCCAGCAGATCTATAACTAGCGGGGGAGGGATCTTC. Encoded protein: CASRSITSGGGIF. This rearrangement joins TRBV6-5 to TRBJ2-7; 11 bases agree with TRBD2. The V gene's germline CDR1 is MNHEY and CDR2 SVGAGI. The CDR3 totals 13 residues.

V gene TRBV11-2 combines with J gene TRBJ2-1; 10 nucleotides agree with TRBD2. V trimming: 4 bases; J trimming: 4 bases; junction bases outside the gene matches: 4. Looked up from germline, CDR1 is SGHAT and CDR2 is FQNNGV. The CDR3 is 15 amino acids. This CDR3 is CASSYTSGTYNEQFF. CDR3 bases: TGTGCCAGCAGCTATACTAGCGGGACTTACAATGAGCAGTTCTTC.

This chain uses TRBV27 with TRBJ1-6; D uncertain. The CDR3 is 16 amino acids. Trimming cost V 0 bases and J 10 bases, with 16 bases left between them. Germline V gene lookup returns CDR1 MNHEY and CDR2 SMNVEV (reference sequence). The CDR3 here is CASSLSLPPGVSPLHF. The CDR3 nucleotides are TGTGCCAGCAGTTTATCGTTGCCCCCCGGGGTATCACCCCTCCACTTT.

CDR3 residues: CASSGDSGYGYTF. CDR3 DNA: TGTGCCAGTAGTGGTGACAGTGGCTATGGCTACACCTTC. The genes are TRBV19 and TRBJ1-2; maybe TRBD1 (5 bases). V was shortened by 5 bases and J by 4 bases, with 11 bases between the two germline ends. CDR3 length: 13 residues. Per germline, CDR1 LNHDA and CDR2 SQIVND (reference sequence).

This clone came up a few times. The chain uses TRBV6-6 and TRBJ1-2; the match to TRBD1 covers 7 bases. Per germline, CDR1 MNHNY and CDR2 SVGAGI (reference sequence). CDR3 length: 13 amino acids. V lost 5 bases to trimming and J lost 4 bases; unmatched junction nucleotides: 4. CDR3 amino acids: CASSATGSYGYTF. Written as DNA, the CDR3 is TGTGCCAGCAGTGCGACAGGGAGCTATGGCTACACCTTC.

The chain carries TRBV10-3 and TRBJ2-5, with D uncertain. The CDR3 spans 14 residues. V lost 2 bases and J 2 bases, leaving 9 bases between the germline ends. Germline V lookup: CDR1 ENHRY, CDR2 SYGVKD. The DNA of the CDR3 is TGTGCCATCAGTGAGGAAGTCAGACAAGAGACCCAGTACTTC. Its protein product is CAISEEVRQETQYF.

The V gene is TRBV5-1, the J gene TRBJ2-1; D gene ambiguous. Germline V lookup: CDR1 SGHRS, CDR2 YFSETQ. CDR3 size: 15 residues. Trimming pared 1 base from V and 0 bases from J, leaving 8 bases between. CDR3 amino acids: CASSLSYSSYNEQFF. The CDR3 DNA is TGCGCCAGCAGCTTGTCCTATAGCTCCTACAATGAGCAGTTCTTC.

This clone has only one observation. The chain links TRBV28 to TRBJ1-2; no clear D gene. V was trimmed by 4 bases and J by 1 base, leaving 16 bases between them. This CDR3 region has 16 residues. In germline, CDR1 is MDHEN, CDR2 SYDVKM. The CDR3 DNA reads as TGTGCCAGCAGTTCCCCGCGGAGGGTTTTTAACTATGGCTACACCTTC. This codes for CASSSPRRVFNYGYTF.

CDR3 in amino acids: CASSDTGGETQYF. The CDR3, as DNA: TGTGCCAGCAGTGACACAGGGGGAGAGACCCAGTACTTC. The chain couples TRBV6-1 to TRBJ2-5; 8 bases map to TRBD1. CDR1 MNHNS and CDR2 SASEGT come from the germline V gene. V shed 3 bases and J 4 bases; nucleotides not matched to a gene: 1. The CDR3 contains 13 residues.

The genes are TRBV30 and TRBJ2-1; no clear D gene. The CDR3 is 14 residues long. Germline lookup yields CDR1 GTSNPN and CDR2 SVGIG (reference sequence). The germline V and J ends were trimmed by 1 base and 1 base, with 8 bases remaining between them. The CDR3: CAWSALVSYNEQFF. The DNA of the CDR3 is TGTGCCTGGAGTGCCCTCGTATCCTACAATGAGCAGTTCTTC. Based on the CDR3 plus reference TRBV30 and TRBJ2-1, the full variable domain is SQTIHQWPATLVQPVGSPLSLECTVEGTSNPNLYWYRQAAGRGLQLLFYSVGIGQISSEVPQNLSASRPQDRQFILSSKKLLLSDSGFYLCAWSALVSYNEQFFGPGTRLTVL.

This chain connects TRBV18 to TRBJ1-1, with TRBD1 matching over 7 bases. The germline V gene encodes CDR1 KGHSH and CDR2 LQKENI. V trimming: 3 bases; J trimming: 4 bases; junction bases outside the gene matches: 8. The CDR3 consists of 15 residues. CDR3 sequence (DNA): TGTGCCAGCTCACCTCCTGACAGGGTGGGCACTGAAGCTTTCTTT. This sequence encodes CASSPPDRVGTEAFF.

In regard to this clone: One end of the junction is discordant with germline, which a read error may explain. This CDR3 is CASSQEGGTRELFF. CDR3 nucleotides: TGTGCCAGCAGCCAAGAGGGAGGCACCCGGGAGCTGTTTTTT. The chain couples TRBV3-1 (or the pseudogene TRBV3-2) to TRBJ2-2, with D perhaps TRBD2 (6 bases). The CDR3 loop spans 14 amino acids. Germline CDR1 LGHDT, CDR2 YNNKEL (reference sequence).

This clone appeared once. The V gene is TRBV14, the J gene TRBJ1-1; D ambiguous. In germline, CDR1 is SGHDN, CDR2 FVKESK. CDR3 length: 13 residues. V was shortened by 2 bases and J by 6 bases, with 10 bases between the two germline ends. The CDR3 spells CASSQQFQAEAFF. The CDR3 DNA is TGTGCCAGCAGCCAACAGTTTCAGGCTGAAGCTTTCTTT.

V is TRBV7-2 and J is TRBJ1-2; 10 bases match TRBD1. J lost 6 bases, V lost 5 bases, and 6 bases had no gene match. There are 14 residues in the CDR3. Germline V gene lookup returns CDR1 SGHTA and CDR2 FQGNSA. CDR3 amino acids: CASSLSDRGDGYTF. CDR3 nucleotide sequence: TGTGCCAGCAGCCTATCGGACAGGGGGGATGGCTACACCTTC.

The chain uses TRBV6-5 and TRBJ1-6; TRBD1 matches 8 bases. Germline V gives CDR1 MNHEY, CDR2 SVGAGI. Unmatched junction bases numbered 7, after V lost 2 bases and J lost 10 bases. The CDR3 loop spans 15 amino acids. The CDR3 protein is CASSYTTGDDSPLHF. Here the CDR3 DNA reads TGTGCCAGCAGTTACACGACAGGGGACGACTCACCCCTCCACTTT.

The chain recombines TRBV4-1 with TRBJ2-1; weak D call: TRBD2 (6 bases). From germline, CDR1 is MGHRA and CDR2 YSYEKL. The CDR3 length is 16 residues. V lost 4 bases, J lost 0 bases, and 13 bases lay in between. CDR3 residues: CASSPLRGSSYNEQFF. The DNA for the CDR3 is TGCGCCAGCAGCCCACTTCGGGGGAGCTCCTACAATGAGCAGTTCTTC.